This section outlines one T cell receptor (beta chain) sequence together with its context. The data derive from a study of blood T cell repertoires in COVID-19. Study-level background: PBMCs, B-cell-depleted T cells, or T cells were the source of the cDNA or gDNA that made up the material.

Produced via immunoSEQ multiplex PCR; TCRdb's table is partial and in-frame only. Here the sample spans over 100,000 clones, roughly 83% being singletons. The CDR3 sequence is 15 residues long. V lost 4 bases and J lost 2, with 16 bases in between. Germline V CDR1 and CDR2: SGHDT, YYEEEE. The TCR was taken from a woman older than 75 with active or convalescent COVID-19. The rearrangement joins TRBV5-6 to TRBJ2-7; possibly TRBD2 for D (6 bases). The sample was peripheral blood. CDR3 in amino acids: CASSLWDLVAYEQYF. The CDR3 DNA sequence: TGTGCCAGCAGCCTTTGGGACTTGGTCGCCTACGAGCAGTACTTC.